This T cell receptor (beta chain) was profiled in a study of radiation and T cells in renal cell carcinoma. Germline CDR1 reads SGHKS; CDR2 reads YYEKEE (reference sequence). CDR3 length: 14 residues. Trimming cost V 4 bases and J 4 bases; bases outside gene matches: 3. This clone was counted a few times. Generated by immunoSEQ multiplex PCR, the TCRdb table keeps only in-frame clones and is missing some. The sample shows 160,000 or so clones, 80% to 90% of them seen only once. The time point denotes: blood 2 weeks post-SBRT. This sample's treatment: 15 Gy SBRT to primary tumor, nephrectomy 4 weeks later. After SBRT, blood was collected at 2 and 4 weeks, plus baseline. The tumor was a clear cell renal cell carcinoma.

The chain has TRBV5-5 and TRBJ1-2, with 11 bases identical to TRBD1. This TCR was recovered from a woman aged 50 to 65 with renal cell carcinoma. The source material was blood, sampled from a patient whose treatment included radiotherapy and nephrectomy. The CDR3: CASSPDRGLYGYTF. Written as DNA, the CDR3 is TGTGCCAGCAGCCCGGACAGGGGGCTCTATGGCTACACCTTC. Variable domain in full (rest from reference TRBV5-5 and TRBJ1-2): DAGVTQSPTHLIKTRGQQVTLRCSPISGHKSVSWYQQVLGQGPQFIFQYYEKEERGRGNFPDRFSARQFPNYSSELNVNALLLGDSALYLCASSPDRGLYGYTFGSGTRLTVV.